This T cell receptor (beta chain) was sequenced in a study of cytomegalovirus exposure and HLA in healthy donors. On this clone: Its antigen remains unidentified.

Amplification used 60 Vbeta primers and 13 Jbeta primers. Authors' data handling: Counted up in a later analysis, unique TCR beta chains came to some 75 million, with around 12 million shared. Using immunoSEQ multiplex PCR, the repertoire was profiled, and TCRdb retains in-frame clones only, with some absent. V, J and clone size are taken as reported in that table, and D and trimming were inferred from the DNA itself. This table has about 180,000 clones, around 80% appearing once. Study-level findings and limits: CMV serostatus was the only immune exposure information that was available.

Trimming took 6 bases from V and 5 from J; bases not matched to a gene: 9. CDR1 and CDR2 (germline): SGHNT, YYREEE (reference sequence). The CDR3 is 15 amino acids. The source of this sequence is a woman aged 30 to 39 in good health and CMV-seropositive. The sequencing input was PBMCs. The J gene is TRBJ2-4, the V gene TRBV5-4; 9 bases agree with TRBD1. CDR3 in amino acids: CASTQQGAQENIQYF. CDR3 nucleotide sequence: TGTGCCAGCACACAACAGGGGGCGCAGGAAAACATTCAGTACTTC. The whole variable domain, filled in from reference TRBV5-4 and TRBJ2-4, reads ETGVTQSPTHLIKTRGQQVTLRCSSQSGHNTVSWYQQALGQGPQFIFQYYREEENGRGNFPPRFSGLQFPNYSSELNVNALELDDSALYLCASTQQGAQENIQYFGAGTRLSVL.